One sample yielded the 32 T cell receptor beta chains listed below, sequenced in a study of spatial heterogeneity in lung cancer. Whole-study findings and limits: Counts of expanded intratumoral alpha and beta TCRs tracked tumor mutation counts.

Antigens for these TCRs are unknown. TCRdb called the 5' RACE reads again in MiXCR, with one record for every CDR3 protein. The table includes thousands of distinct CDR3 sequences, more than 13% detected once. Noted time point: sample taken at primary tumor resection. The sequencing used lung tumor tissue, collected at surgery. The receptors originated from a female donor with early-stage non-small cell lung cancer.

The genes are TRBV7-2 and TRBJ1-4, with 7 bases aligning to TRBD1. Germline V lookup: CDR1 SGHTA, CDR2 FQGNSA. The length of the CDR3 is 15 residues. V shed 1 base, J shed 4 bases, and the junction held 3 bases outside the gene matches. As DNA, the CDR3 is TGTGCCAGCAGCTTAGACGGACAGGTTAATGAAAAACTGTTTTTT. Protein sequence: CASSLDGQVNEKLFF.

By share, this clonotype ranks as medium-sized. The chain recombines TRBV10-3 with TRBJ2-7; D might be TRBD2 (6 bases). The V gene lost 2 bases and the J gene lost 2 bases, with 19 bases spanning the gap. Germline loops: CDR1 ENHRY, CDR2 SYGVKD. The CDR3 spans 17 residues. The CDR3 is CAISETHGGYMPYEQYF. In DNA form, the CDR3 reads TGTGCCATCAGTGAGACGCACGGGGGTTATATGCCCTACGAGCAGTACTTC.

This clonotype was counted at least ten times. The CDR3 DNA reads as TGCAGTGCTCTTCCCGGGACATTCCAAGAGACCCAGTACTTC. This sequence encodes CSALPGTFQETQYF. This chain connects TRBV20-1 to TRBJ2-5, with a weak D call TRBD1 (6 bases). The germline V gene encodes CDR1 DFQATT and CDR2 SNEGSKA (reference sequence). The CDR3 is 14 amino acids. Trimming removed 5 bases at V and 1 base at J, with 14 bases between.

Judged by abundance, this clonotype is medium-sized. The rearrangement uses TRBV24-1 and TRBJ2-7; D unclear. The CDR3 length is 9 residues. Germline V gene sequence: CDR1 KGHDR, CDR2 SFDVKD. V shed 8 bases and J shed 6 bases, with 4 bases lying between them. CDR3 protein: CATTGEQYF. Written as DNA, the CDR3 is TGTGCCACCACGGGCGAGCAGTACTTC.

This clonotype was recorded at least ten times. The V and J genes are TRBV7-9 and TRBJ2-7; D may match TRBD1 or TRBD2 (5 bases each). V dropped 5 bases and J dropped 5 bases, with 19 bases sitting between them. Per germline, CDR1 SEHNR and CDR2 FQNEAQ (reference sequence). The CDR3 is 15 residues long. Here the CDR3 DNA reads TGTGCCAGCAGCGCCGCCCGGGACCTCGGCCACGAGCAGTACTTC. It translates to CASSAARDLGHEQYF.

Sample share makes this clonotype medium-sized. CDR3 sequence (DNA): TGTGCCAGCAGCTTAGATAGGACAGGGTGGACCGGGGAGCTGTTTTTT. Translation: CASSLDRTGWTGELFF. The genes are TRBV7-8 and TRBJ2-2, with 8 bases aligning to TRBD1. V lost 1 base and J lost 5; bases outside the gene matches: 6. CDR3 length equals 16 residues. Looked up from germline, CDR1 is SGHVS and CDR2 is FQNEAQ.

This clonotype came up many times. The V gene is TRBV5-1, the J gene TRBJ2-1, with D possibly matching TRBD2 (6 bases). The length of the CDR3 is 14 residues. Germline V CDR1 and CDR2: SGHRS, YFSETQ. Between the trimmed V and J ends, which lost 0 bases and 6 bases, there was a span of 10 bases. The CDR3 DNA follows: TGCGCCAGCAGCTTGGCGGGGACTTTCAATGAGCAGTTCTTC. This gives the protein CASSLAGTFNEQFF.

The chain recombines TRBV12-3 or TRBV12-4 with TRBJ1-6, with D perhaps TRBD1 (5 bases). This CDR3 is built from 12 residues. The ends were cut back, 6 bases at V and 7 bases at J, with 7 bases in the middle. Written as DNA, the CDR3 is TGTGCCAGCAGGCCAGGGAATTCACCCCTCCACTTT. This encodes CASRPGNSPLHF.

This clonotype was seen a few times. The rearrangement joins TRBV10-3 to TRBJ1-5, with D tentatively TRBD1 (6 bases). The CDR3 is made up of 14 amino acids. Germline V gives CDR1 ENHRY, CDR2 SYGVKD. Trimming removed 3 bases at V and 4 bases at J, with 10 bases between. The CDR3 DNA is TGTGCCATCAGTGACTACAGGGAGAATCAGCCCCAGCATTTT. The encoded protein is CAISDYRENQPQHF.

The sample holds many counts of this clonotype. V usage is TRBV6-5 and J usage is TRBJ1-5; D may be TRBD1 (5 bases). Germline V lookup: CDR1 MNHEY, CDR2 SVGAGI. V was clipped by 4 bases and J by 5 bases, with 15 bases between them. This CDR3 contains 15 residues. The CDR3 DNA is TGTGCCAGCAGTTCCTTAGGCTCGGGGGATCAGCCCCAGCATTTT. It specifies CASSSLGSGDQPQHF.

The chain carries TRBV20-1 and TRBJ1-1; D gene unclear. CDR3 length equals 15 residues. From germline, CDR1 is DFQATT and CDR2 SNEGSKA (reference sequence). V lost 3 bases and J 1 base, leaving 15 bases between the germline ends. The DNA for the CDR3 is TGCAGTGCTAGTTTGTTTTTGGGTTCGAACACTGAAGCTTTCTTT. As protein: CSASLFLGSNTEAFF.

This clonotype is labeled medium-sized. The gene calls are TRBV20-1 and TRBJ2-1; TRBD2 matches 7 bases. V gave up 6 bases and J gave up 8 bases; unmatched junction bases: 19. The CDR3 consists of 16 residues. Germline V gene sequence: CDR1 DFQATT, CDR2 SNEGSKA (reference sequence). The CDR3 reads CSATPGVGAGRDEQFF. In nucleotides, the CDR3 is TGCAGTGCCACCCCCGGGGTCGGAGCGGGGAGGGATGAGCAGTTCTTC.

By share, this clonotype ranks as medium-sized. This chain connects TRBV4-2 to TRBJ2-1; 10 positions agree with TRBD1. V lost 0 bases, J lost 3 bases, and 2 bases stayed unmatched. The length of the CDR3 is 16 residues. Germline loops: CDR1 LGHNA, CDR2 YNFKEQ. CDR3 residues: CASSQDWDRGYNEQFF. The CDR3 DNA reads as TGTGCCAGCAGCCAAGATTGGGACAGGGGCTACAATGAGCAGTTCTTC.

This clonotype was seen more than once but under ten times. The rearrangement joins TRBV7-2 to TRBJ2-3, with 10 bases that match TRBD2. The V segment lost 4 bases and the J segment 4 bases; nucleotides outside the gene matches: 8. The CDR3 has 16 amino acids. Germline V CDR1 and CDR2: SGHTA, FQGNSA. The CDR3 sequence is CASSWASGSTPDTQYF. In DNA, the CDR3 is TGTGCCAGCAGCTGGGCTAGCGGGAGTACACCAGATACGCAGTATTTT.

CDR3 DNA: TGCAGTGCTAGGACTAACTATGGCTACACCTTC. Translating gives CSARTNYGYTF. This chain joins TRBV20-1 and TRBJ1-2; D is unclear. From germline, CDR1 is DFQATT and CDR2 SNEGSKA (reference sequence). V dropped 3 bases and J dropped 0 bases, with 2 bases sitting between them. This CDR3 comprises 11 residues.

The sample holds many counts of this clonotype. This chain connects TRBV20-1 to TRBJ2-1; 15 positions match TRBD2. V lost 3 bases, J lost 2 bases, and 2 bases stayed unmatched. CDR3 length: 16 amino acids. Germline assignment: CDR1 DFQATT and CDR2 SNEGSKA (reference sequence). The CDR3 reads CSASGTSGGTYNEQFF. CDR3 sequence (DNA): TGCAGTGCTAGCGGGACTAGCGGGGGGACCTACAATGAGCAGTTCTTC.

This clonotype ranks as medium-sized. The CDR3 loop is CASSFSGSYNEQFF. The CDR3 coding sequence is TGTGCCAGCAGTTTCTCGGGCTCCTACAATGAGCAGTTCTTC. The chain is built from TRBV12-3 or TRBV12-4 and TRBJ2-1; D call uncertain. Deletions cut 3 bases from V and 0 bases from J, with 6 bases between. The CDR3 length is 14 residues.

This clonotype counts as medium-sized. The rearrangement links TRBV7-8 to TRBJ1-5; D unclear. This CDR3 has 12 amino acids. V lost 2 bases to trimming and J lost 6 bases, with 5 bases between them. Germline V gene sequence: CDR1 SGHVS, CDR2 FQNEAQ. The CDR3 loop is CASSLPLQPQHF. CDR3 bases: TGTGCCAGCAGCTTACCTCTTCAGCCCCAGCATTTT. Supplemented by reference TRBV7-8 and TRBJ1-5, the full variable domain reads GAGVSQSPRYKVAKRGQDVALRCDPISGHVSLFWYQQALGQGPEFLTYFQNEAQLDKSGLPSDRFFAERPEGSVSTLKIQRTQQEDSAVYLCASSLPLQPQHFGDGTRLSIL.

The chain combines TRBV12-3 or TRBV12-4 with TRBJ1-1; unclear D gene. The CDR3 loop spans 13 amino acids. V was pared by 8 bases and J by 4 bases, with 14 bases between. The chain's CDR3 is CASVVRGATEAFF. CDR3 DNA sequence: TGTGCCAGCGTAGTTAGAGGTGCCACTGAAGCTTTCTTT.

This clonotype was seen many times. CDR3 nucleotide sequence: TGTGCCAGCGGCACCTCAGACTACGAGCAGTACTTC. Its protein product is CASGTSDYEQYF. The chain recombines TRBV13 with TRBJ2-7, with unresolved D. Germline CDR1 reads PRHDT; CDR2 reads FYEKMQ (reference sequence). V was cut by 8 bases and J by 3 bases, with 11 bases left in between. CDR3 length: 12 residues.

This clonotype was detected many times. CDR3 nucleotide sequence: TGTGCCACCTCCCGCGTAGGGGCGGAAGAAGAAAAACTGTTTTTT. Protein sequence: CATSRVGAEEEKLFF. V gene TRBV10-3 combines with J gene TRBJ1-4, with D possibly TRBD1 on 5 matching bases. CDR3 length equals 15 residues. Trimming stripped 10 bases from V and 8 bases from J, with 23 bases between. Germline CDR1 and CDR2: ENHRY and SYGVKD.

This clonotype has a count of ten or more. The chain joins TRBV12-3 or TRBV12-4 to TRBJ2-1, with a weak D call TRBD1 (6 bases). This CDR3 is built from 14 residues. V shed 3 bases and J shed 6 bases, with 12 bases lying between them. The CDR3 loop is CASSFMGAGNEQFF. The DNA for the CDR3 is TGTGCCAGCAGTTTTATGGGGGCAGGCAATGAGCAGTTCTTC.

This clonotype was counted many times. This chain joins TRBV27 and TRBJ1-1; the D is unclear. V dropped 7 bases and J dropped 10 bases, with 16 bases sitting between them. The germline V gene has CDR1 MNHEY and CDR2 SMNVEV (reference sequence). The CDR3 sequence is 12 residues long. CDR3 residues: CASKGAEVRAFF. The CDR3 nucleotides are TGTGCCAGCAAAGGAGCCGAGGTTCGAGCTTTCTTT.

This clonotype qualifies as medium-sized. The rearrangement joins TRBV12-3 or TRBV12-4 to TRBJ1-3; D remains unclear. The CDR3 covers 14 residues. Trimming removed 6 bases at V and 4 bases at J, with 13 bases between. The CDR3 region is CASSTGSRGNTIYF. Here the CDR3 DNA reads TGTGCCAGCAGCACGGGATCCCGAGGAAACACCATATATTTT.

This clonotype is termed medium-sized. Here the CDR3 DNA reads TGTGCCAGCAGCCGAGGACAGATAAACACTGAAGCTTTCTTT. Translating it yields CASSRGQINTEAFF. The gene calls are TRBV4-2 and TRBJ1-1; D is possibly TRBD1 (6 bases). This CDR3 is 14 amino acids long. V gave up 4 bases and J gave up 2 bases, with 11 bases separating them. Germline CDR1 is LGHNA and CDR2 is YNFKEQ.

The chain combines TRBV4-1 with TRBJ2-3; D is possibly TRBD2 (5 bases). The CDR3 spans 15 residues. Trimming took 1 base from V and 3 from J, leaving 11 bases between them. Germline V gives CDR1 MGHRA, CDR2 YSYEKL. The CDR3 spells CASSQGGRRTDTQYF. In DNA form, the CDR3 reads TGCGCCAGCAGCCAAGGAGGGCGTAGAACAGATACGCAGTATTTT.

This clonotype was counted many times. The gene calls are TRBV27 and TRBJ1-1; 9 bases map to TRBD1. The CDR3 is 13 residues long. CDR1 and CDR2 (germline): MNHEY, SMNVEV (reference sequence). The junction had 3 bases not matched to a gene; V was cut back by 2 bases and J by 8 bases. CDR3 sequence reads: CASSLMTGGEAFF. Written as DNA, the CDR3 is TGTGCCAGCAGTTTAATGACAGGGGGGGAAGCTTTCTTT.

This clonotype was observed many times. The chain employs TRBV20-1 and TRBJ1-1, with TRBD1 matching over 9 bases. Unmatched junction bases numbered 7, after V lost 6 bases and J lost 5 bases. CDR1 and CDR2 from the germline V gene are DFQATT and SNEGSKA (reference sequence). The CDR3 totals 13 residues. In DNA, the CDR3 is TGCAGTGCCACGGGGACAGGGCGTACTGAAGCTTTCTTT. Its translation: CSATGTGRTEAFF.

This clonotype was recorded many times. The chain couples TRBV6-1 to TRBJ2-6; 7 nucleotides agree with TRBD2. The CDR3 covers 15 residues. V trimming: 8 bases; J trimming: 2 bases; junction bases outside the gene matches: 6. The V gene's germline CDR1 is MNHNS and CDR2 SASEGT. In DNA form, the CDR3 reads TGTGCCAGCCACCAGGGAGGGACTGGGGCCAACGTCCTGACTTTC. Protein: CASHQGGTGANVLTF.

This chain uses TRBV11-3 with TRBJ2-2; D is ambiguous. Looked up from germline, CDR1 is SGHNT and CDR2 is YENEEA. This CDR3 spans 14 amino acids. Trimming stripped 1 base from V and 3 bases from J, with 6 bases between. Here the CDR3 DNA reads TGTGCCAGCAGCTTAGCCACAGACACCGGGGAGCTGTTTTTT. Amino acid sequence: CASSLATDTGELFF.

This clonotype is labeled as medium-sized (0.01 to 0.1%). The V gene is TRBV21-1, the J gene TRBJ2-7; the table's TRBD1 call for D was not verified on the DNA. TRBV21-1 constitutes a pseudogene. The CDR3 contains 15 residues. CDR3 bases: TGTGCCAGCAGCTGCGACAGGGCCTTCTCCTACGAGCAGTACTTC. It encodes CASSCDRAFSYEQYF.

This chain uses TRBV6-1 with TRBJ1-2, with TRBD1 matching 9 bases. The CDR3 runs to 14 residues. Germline lookup yields CDR1 MNHNS and CDR2 SASEGT. The ends lost 10 bases at V and 2 bases at J; junction bases unmatched: 8. CDR3 region: CAITRDRDNYGYTF. CDR3 nucleotides: TGTGCCATCACCCGGGACAGGGACAACTATGGCTACACCTTC.